What follows is one TCR beta chain and its context. V lost 5 bases to trimming and J lost 7 bases; unmatched junction nucleotides: 6. The CDR3 consists of 13 residues. Amplification targeted the TCR beta CDR3 regions, with RNA transcripts as the source material. RT-PCR with HTBI primers came first, then second-round multiplex PCR. TCRdb re-derived calls from the multiplex PCR reads in MiXCR, one entry per CDR3 protein. The data contain about 370,000 distinct CDR3 sequences, about a sixth of them seen just once; the ten biggest clones take up around 1.5%. This sample is part of a study of Graves' ophthalmopathy and Graves' hyperthyroidism.

This receptor was taken from a woman aged 18-35 years with Graves' ophthalmopathy. What was sequenced was peripheral blood. This chain links TRBV12-3 or TRBV12-4 with TRBJ1-1, with 8 positions matching TRBD1. The CDR3 DNA reads as TGTGCCAGCAGTAACGGACAGGGAGGTGAAGCTTTCTTT. Protein sequence: CASSNGQGGEAFF.